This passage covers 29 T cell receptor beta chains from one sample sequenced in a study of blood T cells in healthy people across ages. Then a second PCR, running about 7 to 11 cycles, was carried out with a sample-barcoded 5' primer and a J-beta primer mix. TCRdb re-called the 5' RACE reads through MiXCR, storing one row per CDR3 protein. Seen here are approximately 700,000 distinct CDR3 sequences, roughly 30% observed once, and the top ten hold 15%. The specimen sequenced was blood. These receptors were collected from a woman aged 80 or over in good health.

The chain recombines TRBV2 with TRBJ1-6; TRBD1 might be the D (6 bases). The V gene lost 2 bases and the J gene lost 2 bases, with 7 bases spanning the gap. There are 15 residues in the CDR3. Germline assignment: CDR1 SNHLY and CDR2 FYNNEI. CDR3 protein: CASSEQGTYNSPLHF. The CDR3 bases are TGTGCCAGCAGTGAACAGGGGACCTATAATTCACCCCTCCACTTT.

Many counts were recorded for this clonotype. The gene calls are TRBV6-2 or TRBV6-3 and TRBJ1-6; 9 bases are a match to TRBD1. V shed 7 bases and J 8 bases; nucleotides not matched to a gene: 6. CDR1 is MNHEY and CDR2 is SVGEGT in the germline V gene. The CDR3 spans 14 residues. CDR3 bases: TGTGCCAGCATGAACAGGGGGCTCGATTCACCCCTCCACTTT. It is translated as CASMNRGLDSPLHF.

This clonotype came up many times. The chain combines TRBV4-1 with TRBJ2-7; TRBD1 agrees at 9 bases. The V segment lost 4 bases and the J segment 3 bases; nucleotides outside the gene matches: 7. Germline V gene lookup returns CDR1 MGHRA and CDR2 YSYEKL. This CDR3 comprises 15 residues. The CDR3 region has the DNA TGCGCCAGCAGCCTAACAGGGGGCGATCACTACGAGCAGTACTTC. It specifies CASSLTGGDHYEQYF.

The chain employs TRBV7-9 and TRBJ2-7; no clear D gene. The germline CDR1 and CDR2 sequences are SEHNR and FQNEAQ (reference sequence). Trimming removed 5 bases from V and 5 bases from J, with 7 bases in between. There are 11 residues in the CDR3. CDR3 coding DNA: TGTGCCAGCAGCATTGGCAACGAGCAGTACTTC. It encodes CASSIGNEQYF.

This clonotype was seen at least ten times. CDR3 DNA sequence: TGTGCCATCACAGGCGGCGACTATGGCTACACCTTC. This sequence encodes CAITGGDYGYTF. The J gene is TRBJ1-2, the V gene TRBV2; maybe TRBD1 (5 bases). Germline loops: CDR1 SNHLY, CDR2 FYNNEI. Deletions cut 10 bases from V and 3 bases from J, with 12 bases between. The CDR3 loop spans 12 amino acids.

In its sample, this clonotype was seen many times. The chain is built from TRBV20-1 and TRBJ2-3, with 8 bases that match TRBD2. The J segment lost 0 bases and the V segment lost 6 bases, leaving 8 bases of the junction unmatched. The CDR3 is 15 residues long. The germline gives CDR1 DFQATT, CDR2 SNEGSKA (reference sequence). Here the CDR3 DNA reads TGCAGTGCAGCGGGGGACGCATCTAGCACAGATACGCAGTATTTT. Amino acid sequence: CSAAGDASSTDTQYF.

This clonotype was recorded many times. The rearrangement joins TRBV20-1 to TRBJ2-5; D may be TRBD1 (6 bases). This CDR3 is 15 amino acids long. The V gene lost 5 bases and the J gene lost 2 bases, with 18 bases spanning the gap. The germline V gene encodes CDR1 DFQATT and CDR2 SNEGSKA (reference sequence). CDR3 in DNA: TGCAGTGCTGGACAATTACAGGGAAGACAAGAGACCCAGTACTTC. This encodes CSAGQLQGRQETQYF.

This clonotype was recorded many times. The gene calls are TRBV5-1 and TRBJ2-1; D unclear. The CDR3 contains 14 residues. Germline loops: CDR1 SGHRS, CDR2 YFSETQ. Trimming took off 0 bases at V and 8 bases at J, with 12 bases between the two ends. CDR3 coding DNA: TGCGCCAGCAGCTTGGCCCCCCGCAGAGATGAGCAGTTCTTC. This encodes CASSLAPRRDEQFF.

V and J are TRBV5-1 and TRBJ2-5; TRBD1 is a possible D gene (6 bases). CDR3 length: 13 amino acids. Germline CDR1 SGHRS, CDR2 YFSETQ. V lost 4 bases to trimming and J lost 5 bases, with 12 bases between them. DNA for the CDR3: TGCGCCAGCAGCAAAGACAGGCCCGAGACCCAGTACTTC. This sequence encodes CASSKDRPETQYF.

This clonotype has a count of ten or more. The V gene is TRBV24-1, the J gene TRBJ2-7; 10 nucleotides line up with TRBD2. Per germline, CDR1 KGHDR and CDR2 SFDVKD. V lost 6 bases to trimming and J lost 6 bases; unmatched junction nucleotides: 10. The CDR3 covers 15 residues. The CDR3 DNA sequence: TGTGCCACCAGTCCCACTAGCGGGGCCCTCGTCGAGCAGTACTTC. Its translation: CATSPTSGALVEQYF.

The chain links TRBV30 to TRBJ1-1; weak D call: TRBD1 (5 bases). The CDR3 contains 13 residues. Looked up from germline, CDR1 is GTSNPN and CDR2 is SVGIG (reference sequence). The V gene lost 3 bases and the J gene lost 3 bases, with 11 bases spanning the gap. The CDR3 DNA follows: TGTGCCTGGAGAAGGGGAGGGGACACTGAAGCTTTCTTT. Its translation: CAWRRGGDTEAFF.

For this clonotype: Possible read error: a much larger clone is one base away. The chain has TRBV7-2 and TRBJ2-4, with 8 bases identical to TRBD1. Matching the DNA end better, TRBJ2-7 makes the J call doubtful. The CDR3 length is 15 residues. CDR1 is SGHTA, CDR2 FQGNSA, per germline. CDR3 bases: TGTGCCAGCAGCCACCCGGGACAGGCATCCTACGAGCAGTACTTC. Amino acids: CASSHPGQASYEQYF.

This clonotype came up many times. The CDR3 DNA follows: TGCAGTGCTAGAGTAGGGACTAGCGGGAAAGAGACCCAGTACTTC. Its translation: CSARVGTSGKETQYF. The chain links TRBV20-1 to TRBJ2-5, with 13 bases aligning to TRBD2. Trimming removed 1 base from V and 3 bases from J; junction bases left unmatched: 2. The CDR3 spans 15 residues. Per the germline V gene, CDR1 is DFQATT and CDR2 is SNEGSKA (reference sequence).

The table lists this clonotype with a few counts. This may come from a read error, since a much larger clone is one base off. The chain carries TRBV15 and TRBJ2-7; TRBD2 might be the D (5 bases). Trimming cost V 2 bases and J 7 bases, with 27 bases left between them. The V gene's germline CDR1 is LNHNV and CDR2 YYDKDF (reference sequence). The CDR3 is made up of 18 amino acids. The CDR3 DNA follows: TGTGCCACCAGCAGACAACTAAGGGAGCGTAGCTCCTACAATGAGCAGTACTTC. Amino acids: CATSRQLRERSSYNEQYF.

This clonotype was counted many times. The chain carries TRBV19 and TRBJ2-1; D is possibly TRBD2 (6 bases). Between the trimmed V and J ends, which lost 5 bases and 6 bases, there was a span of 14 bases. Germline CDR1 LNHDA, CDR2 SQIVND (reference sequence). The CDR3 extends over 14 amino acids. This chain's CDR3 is CASSLNGGSNEQFF. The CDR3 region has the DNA TGTGCCAGTAGTCTGAACGGAGGGAGCAATGAGCAGTTCTTC.

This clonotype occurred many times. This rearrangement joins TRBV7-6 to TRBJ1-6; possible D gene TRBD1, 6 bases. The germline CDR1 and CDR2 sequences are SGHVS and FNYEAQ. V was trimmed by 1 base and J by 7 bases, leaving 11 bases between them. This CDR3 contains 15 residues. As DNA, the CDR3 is TGTGCCAGCAGCTTAGTGGGCAGGGGCAATTCACCCCTCCACTTT. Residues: CASSLVGRGNSPLHF.

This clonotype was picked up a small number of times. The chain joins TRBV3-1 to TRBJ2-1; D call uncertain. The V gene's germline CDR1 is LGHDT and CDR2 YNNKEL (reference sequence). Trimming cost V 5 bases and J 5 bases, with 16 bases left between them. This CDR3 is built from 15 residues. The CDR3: CASSSGPLLDNEQFF. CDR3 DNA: TGTGCCAGCAGCTCCGGGCCCCTTCTCGACAATGAGCAGTTCTTC.

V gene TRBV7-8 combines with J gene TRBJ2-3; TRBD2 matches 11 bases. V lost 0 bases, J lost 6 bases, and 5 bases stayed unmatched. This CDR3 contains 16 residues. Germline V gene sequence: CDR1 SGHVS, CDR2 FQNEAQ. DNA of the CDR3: TGTGCCAGCAGCTTAGCTATAGCGGGGGGGTTGGATACGCAGTATTTT. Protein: CASSLAIAGGLDTQYF.

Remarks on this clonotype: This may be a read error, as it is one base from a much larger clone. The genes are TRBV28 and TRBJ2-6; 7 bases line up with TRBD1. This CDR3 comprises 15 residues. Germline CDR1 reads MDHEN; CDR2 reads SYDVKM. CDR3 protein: CASTRGQAGGNVQTF. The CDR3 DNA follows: TGTGCCAGCACCCGAGGACAGGCTGGGGGCAACGTCCAGACTTTC.

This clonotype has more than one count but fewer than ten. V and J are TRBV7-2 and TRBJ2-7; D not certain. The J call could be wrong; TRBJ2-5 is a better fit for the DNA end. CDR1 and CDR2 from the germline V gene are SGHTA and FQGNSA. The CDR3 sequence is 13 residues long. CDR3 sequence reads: CASSLDLGETQYF. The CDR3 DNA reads TGTGCCAGCAGCTTAGACTTAGGGGAGACCCAGTACTTC.

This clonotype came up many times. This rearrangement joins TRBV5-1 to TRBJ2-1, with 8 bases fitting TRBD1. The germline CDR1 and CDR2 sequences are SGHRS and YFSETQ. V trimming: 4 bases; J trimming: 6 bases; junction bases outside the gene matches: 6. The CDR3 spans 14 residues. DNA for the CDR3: TGCGCCAGCAGCGTGGACAGGGCGAGCAATGAGCAGTTCTTC. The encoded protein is CASSVDRASNEQFF.

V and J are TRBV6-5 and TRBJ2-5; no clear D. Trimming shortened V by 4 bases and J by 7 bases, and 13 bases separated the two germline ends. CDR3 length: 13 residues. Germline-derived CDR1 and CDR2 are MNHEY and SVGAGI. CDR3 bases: TGTGCCAGCAGTTTTGGATCGGCGCGGACCCAGTACTTC. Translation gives CASSFGSARTQYF.

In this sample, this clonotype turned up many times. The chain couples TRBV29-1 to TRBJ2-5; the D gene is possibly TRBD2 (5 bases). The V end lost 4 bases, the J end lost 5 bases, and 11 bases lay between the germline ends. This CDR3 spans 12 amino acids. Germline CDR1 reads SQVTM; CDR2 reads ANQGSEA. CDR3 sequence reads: CSVVRTGETQYF. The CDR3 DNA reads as TGCAGCGTTGTGCGCACGGGGGAGACCCAGTACTTC.

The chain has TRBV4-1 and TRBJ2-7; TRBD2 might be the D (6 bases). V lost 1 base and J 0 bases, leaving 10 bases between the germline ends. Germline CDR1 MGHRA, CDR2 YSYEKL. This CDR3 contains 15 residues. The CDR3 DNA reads TGCGCCAGCAGCCAAGCTAGCGAAAGCTCCTACGAGCAGTACTTC. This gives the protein CASSQASESSYEQYF.

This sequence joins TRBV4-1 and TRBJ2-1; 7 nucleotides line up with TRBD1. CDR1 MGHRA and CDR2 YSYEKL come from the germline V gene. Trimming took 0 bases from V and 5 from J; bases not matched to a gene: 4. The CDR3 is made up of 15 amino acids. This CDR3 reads CASSQDPGTDNEQFF. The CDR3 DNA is TGCGCCAGCAGCCAAGATCCCGGGACAGACAATGAGCAGTTCTTC.

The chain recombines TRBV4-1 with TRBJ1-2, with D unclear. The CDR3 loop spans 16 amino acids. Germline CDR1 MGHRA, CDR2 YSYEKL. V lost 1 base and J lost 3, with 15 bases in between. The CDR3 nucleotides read TGCGCCAGCAGCCAAGTTGGTGGGAGAGATCACTATGGCTACACCTTC. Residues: CASSQVGGRDHYGYTF.

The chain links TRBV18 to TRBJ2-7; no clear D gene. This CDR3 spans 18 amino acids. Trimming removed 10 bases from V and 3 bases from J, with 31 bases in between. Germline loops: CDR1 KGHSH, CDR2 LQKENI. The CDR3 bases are TGTGCCAACTCCGTGAGTCTCACCAGCAAATCTCAAGGCTACGAGCAGTACTTC. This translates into CANSVSLTSKSQGYEQYF.

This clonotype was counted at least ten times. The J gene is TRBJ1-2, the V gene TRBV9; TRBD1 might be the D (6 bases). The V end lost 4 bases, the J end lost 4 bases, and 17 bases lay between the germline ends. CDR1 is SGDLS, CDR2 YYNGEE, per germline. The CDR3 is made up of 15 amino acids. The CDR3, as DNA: TGTGCCAGCAGCTTCCAGGACAGTTCAAGCTATGGCTACACCTTC. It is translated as CASSFQDSSSYGYTF.

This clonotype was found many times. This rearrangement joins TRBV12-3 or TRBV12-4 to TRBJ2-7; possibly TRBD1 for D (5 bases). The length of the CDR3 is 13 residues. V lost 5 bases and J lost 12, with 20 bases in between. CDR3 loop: CASSPPLKGRRYF. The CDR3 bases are TGTGCCAGCAGTCCACCTTTGAAGGGGCGTCGGTACTTC.